This paragraph covers one T cell receptor (beta chain) sequence. What it recognizes is unknown. Caucasian individuals from Russia who were healthy and aged about 6 to 100 acted as donors. About 10 milliliters of peripheral blood were drawn from each donor into EDTA-treated tubes. These data belong to a study of blood T cells in healthy people across ages. Study-wide results and limits: Among T cells, TCR beta diversity per million cells dropped roughly linearly as age rose. Both higher diversity and more naive CD4+ cells marked long-lived donors when set against aged donors.

V shed 1 base and J shed 10 bases, with 14 bases lying between them. This CDR3 is built from 13 residues. Germline lookup yields CDR1 SSHAT and CDR2 FNYEAQ (reference sequence). Then a second PCR, running roughly 7 to 12 cycles, was carried out with a sample-barcoded 5' primer and a J-beta primer mix. TCRdb used MiXCR to reprocess the 5' RACE reads, holding one entry per CDR3 protein. This sample has around 900,000 distinct CDR3 sequences, with roughly half found just once. The TCR comes from a woman aged 55-69 years in good health. V and J are TRBV7-7 and TRBJ2-7; D may be TRBD1 or TRBD2 (6 bases each). Sequenced input: blood. The CDR3 protein is CASSLEKGGLQYF. In DNA form, the CDR3 reads TGTGCCAGCAGCTTAGAAAAGGGGGGACTTCAGTACTTC. The full variable domain, completed using reference TRBV7-7 and TRBJ2-7, is GAGVSQSPRYKVTKRGQDVTLRCDPISSHATLYWYQQALGQGPEFLTYFNYEAQPDKSGLPSDRFSAERPEGSISTLTIQRTEQRDSAMYRCASSLEKGGLQYFGPGTRLTVT.